This TCR beta chain stems from a study of blood T cell repertoires in COVID-19. The wider study: PBMCs, B-cell-depleted T cells, or T cells provided the cDNA or gDNA that made up the material.

Methods used by the authors: Reference gene primer amplification yielded estimated nucleated cell counts. Sequenced by immunoSEQ multiplex PCR; TCRdb stores in-frame clones only, minus some. V and J calls and clone size come straight from that table; D and trimming were deduced from the DNA. The sample lists some 200,000 clones; 80% to 90% were seen once. The CDR3 length is 17 residues. V lost 2 bases to trimming and J lost 0 bases; unmatched junction nucleotides: 7. Germline CDR1 reads SGHRS; CDR2 reads YFSETQ. The chain uses TRBV5-1 and TRBJ1-3, with 8 positions matching TRBD1. Sequenced: peripheral blood. The TCR originated in a man aged 50-60 years who had recovered from COVID-19. The CDR3 is CASSLLTGVLSGNTIYF. The CDR3 DNA reads as TGCGCCAGCAGCTTACTGACAGGGGTCCTCTCTGGAAACACCATATATTTT.